This TCR beta chain was recovered during a study of OX40 agonist ivuxolimab in advanced cancers. The overall study: Dose-escalation patients were diagnosed with hepatocellular carcinoma, melanoma, renal cell cancer or head and neck cancer. Overall study findings and caveats: Certain nonresponders additionally had low normalized T-cell clonal expansion. The antigens recognized by the expanded peripheral T cells, that is their antigen specificity, were not determined.

The repertoire was sequenced with immunoSEQ multiplex PCR; TCRdb's copy has only in-frame clones and lacks some. Altogether more than 80,000 clones are present, just over 85% being singletons, with the ten largest covering about 2%. Sampling of blood occurred at baseline, cycle 4 day 1, and cycle 7 day 1. As concerns this clone: The antigen remains unidentified.

The J segment lost 2 bases and the V segment lost 6 bases, leaving 0 bases of the junction unmatched. There are 13 residues in the CDR3. Germline V gene lookup returns CDR1 MNHNS and CDR2 SASEGT. The chain joins TRBV6-1 to TRBJ1-3; 8 nucleotides align to TRBD1. Material: CD4+ or CD8+ T cells sorted from blood, obtained in a trial of the OX40 agonist ivuxolimab. This TCR was recovered from an adult with an advanced solid tumor such as melanoma, head and neck, liver or kidney cancer. CDR3 protein: CASRTGAGNTIYF. In nucleotides, the CDR3 is TGTGCCAGCAGGACAGGGGCTGGAAACACCATATATTTT.